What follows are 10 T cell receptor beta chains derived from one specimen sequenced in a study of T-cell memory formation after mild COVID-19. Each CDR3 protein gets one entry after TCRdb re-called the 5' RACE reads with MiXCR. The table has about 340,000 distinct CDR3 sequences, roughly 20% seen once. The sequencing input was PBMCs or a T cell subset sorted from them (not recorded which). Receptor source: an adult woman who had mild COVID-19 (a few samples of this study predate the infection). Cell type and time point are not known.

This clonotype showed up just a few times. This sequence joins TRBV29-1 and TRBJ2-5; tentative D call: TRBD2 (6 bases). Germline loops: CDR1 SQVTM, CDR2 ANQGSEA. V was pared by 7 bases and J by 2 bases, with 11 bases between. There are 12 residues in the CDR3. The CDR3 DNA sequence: TGCAGCGCTAAGGGGACTCAAGAGACCCAGTACTTC. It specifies CSAKGTQETQYF.

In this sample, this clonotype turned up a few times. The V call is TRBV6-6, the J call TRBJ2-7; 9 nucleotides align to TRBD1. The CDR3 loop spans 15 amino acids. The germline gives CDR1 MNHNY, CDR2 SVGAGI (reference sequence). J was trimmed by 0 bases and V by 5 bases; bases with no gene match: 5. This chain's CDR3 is CASSTGGGSSYEQYF. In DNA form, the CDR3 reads TGTGCCAGCAGTACAGGGGGCGGGAGCTCCTACGAGCAGTACTTC.

The CDR3 loop is CASSPDSSPAYF. The CDR3 DNA follows: TGTGCCAGCAGCCCGGACAGTTCCCCGGCGTATTTT. The chain has TRBV5-5 and TRBJ2-3, with a tentative D call TRBD1 (6 bases). Deletions cut 4 bases from V and 14 bases from J, with 17 bases between. In germline, CDR1 is SGHKS, CDR2 YYEKEE (reference sequence). This CDR3 comprises 12 residues.

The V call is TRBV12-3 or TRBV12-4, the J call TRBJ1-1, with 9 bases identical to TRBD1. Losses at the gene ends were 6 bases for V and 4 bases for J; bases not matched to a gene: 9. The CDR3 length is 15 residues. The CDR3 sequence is CASRVTGGGGTEAFF. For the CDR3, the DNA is TGTGCCAGCAGGGTGACAGGGGGGGGAGGCACTGAAGCTTTCTTT.

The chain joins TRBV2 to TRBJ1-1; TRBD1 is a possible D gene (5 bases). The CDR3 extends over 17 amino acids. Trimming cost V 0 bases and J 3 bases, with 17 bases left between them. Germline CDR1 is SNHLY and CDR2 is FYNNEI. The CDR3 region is CASSEALQGGVYTEAFF. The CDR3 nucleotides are TGTGCCAGCAGTGAAGCGCTTCAGGGAGGAGTGTACACTGAAGCTTTCTTT.

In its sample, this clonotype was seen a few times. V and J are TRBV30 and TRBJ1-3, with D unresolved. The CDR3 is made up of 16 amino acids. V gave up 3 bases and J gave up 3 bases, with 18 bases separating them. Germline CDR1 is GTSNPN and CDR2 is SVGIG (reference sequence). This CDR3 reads CAWRNPRSPGGNTIYF. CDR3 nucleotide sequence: TGTGCCTGGAGGAACCCTAGGTCCCCCGGTGGAAACACCATATATTTT.

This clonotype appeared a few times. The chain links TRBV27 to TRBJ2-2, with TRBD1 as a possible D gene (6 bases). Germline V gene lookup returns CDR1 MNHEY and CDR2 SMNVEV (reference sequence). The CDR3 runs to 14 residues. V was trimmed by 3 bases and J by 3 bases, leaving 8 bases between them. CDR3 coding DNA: TGTGCCAGCAGTTTTGGACAGTACACCGGGGAGCTGTTTTTT. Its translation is CASSFGQYTGELFF.

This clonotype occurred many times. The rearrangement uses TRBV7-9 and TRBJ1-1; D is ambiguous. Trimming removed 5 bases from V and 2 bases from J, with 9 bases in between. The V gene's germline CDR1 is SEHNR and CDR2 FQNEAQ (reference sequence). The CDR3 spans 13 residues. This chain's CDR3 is CASSERGNTEAFF. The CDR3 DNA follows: TGTGCCAGCAGCGAACGGGGTAACACTGAAGCTTTCTTT.

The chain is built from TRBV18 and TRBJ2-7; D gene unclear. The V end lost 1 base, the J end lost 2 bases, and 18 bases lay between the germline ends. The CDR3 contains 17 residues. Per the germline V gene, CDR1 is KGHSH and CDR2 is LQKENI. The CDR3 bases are TGTGCCAGCTCACCACATTCTCTAGGGCCACTGCCCTACGAGCAGTACTTC. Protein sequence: CASSPHSLGPLPYEQYF.

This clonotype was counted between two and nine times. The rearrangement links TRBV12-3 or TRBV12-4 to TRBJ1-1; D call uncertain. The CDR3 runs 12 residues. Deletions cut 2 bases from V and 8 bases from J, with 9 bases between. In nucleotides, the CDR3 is TGTGCCAGCAGTTTAATCTTTTTGGAAGCTTTCTTT. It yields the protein CASSLIFLEAFF.